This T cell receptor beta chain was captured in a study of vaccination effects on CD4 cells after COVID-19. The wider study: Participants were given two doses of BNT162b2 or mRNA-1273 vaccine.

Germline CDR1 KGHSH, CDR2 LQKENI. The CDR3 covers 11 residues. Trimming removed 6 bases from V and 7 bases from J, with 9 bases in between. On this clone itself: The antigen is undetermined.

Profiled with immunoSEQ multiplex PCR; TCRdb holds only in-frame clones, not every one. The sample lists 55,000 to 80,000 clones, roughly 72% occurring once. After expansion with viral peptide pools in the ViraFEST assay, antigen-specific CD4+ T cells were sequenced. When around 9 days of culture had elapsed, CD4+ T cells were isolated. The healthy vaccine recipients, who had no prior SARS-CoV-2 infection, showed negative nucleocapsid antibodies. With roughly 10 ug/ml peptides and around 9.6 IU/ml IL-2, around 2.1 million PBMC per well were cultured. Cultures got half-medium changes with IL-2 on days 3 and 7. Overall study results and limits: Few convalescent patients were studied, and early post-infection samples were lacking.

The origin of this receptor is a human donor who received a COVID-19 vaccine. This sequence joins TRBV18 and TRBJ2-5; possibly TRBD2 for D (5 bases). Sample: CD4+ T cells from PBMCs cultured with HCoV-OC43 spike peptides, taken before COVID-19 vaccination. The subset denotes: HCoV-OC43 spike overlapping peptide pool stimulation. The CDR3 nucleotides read TGTGCCAGCTCCCCAGAGGGGACCCAGTACTTC. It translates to CASSPEGTQYF.